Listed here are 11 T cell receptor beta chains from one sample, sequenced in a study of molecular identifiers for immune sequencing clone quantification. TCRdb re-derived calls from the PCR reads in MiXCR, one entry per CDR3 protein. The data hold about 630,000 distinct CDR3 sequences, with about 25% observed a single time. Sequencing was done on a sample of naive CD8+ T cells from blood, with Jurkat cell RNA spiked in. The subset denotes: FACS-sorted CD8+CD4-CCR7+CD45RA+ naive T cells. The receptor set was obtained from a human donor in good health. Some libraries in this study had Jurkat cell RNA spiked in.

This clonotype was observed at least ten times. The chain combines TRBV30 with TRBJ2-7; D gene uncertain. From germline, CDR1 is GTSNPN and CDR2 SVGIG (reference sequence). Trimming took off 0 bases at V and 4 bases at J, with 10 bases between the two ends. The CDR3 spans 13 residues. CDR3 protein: CAWSVSKFYEQYF. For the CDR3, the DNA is TGTGCCTGGAGTGTATCTAAGTTTTACGAGCAGTACTTC.

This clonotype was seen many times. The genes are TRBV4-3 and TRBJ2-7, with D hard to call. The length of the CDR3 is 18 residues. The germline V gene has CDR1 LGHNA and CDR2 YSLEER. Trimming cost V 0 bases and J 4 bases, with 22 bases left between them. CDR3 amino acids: CASSQDQVGGYTSYEQYF. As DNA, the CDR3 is TGCGCCAGCAGCCAAGATCAGGTTGGCGGCTACACCTCATACGAGCAGTACTTC.

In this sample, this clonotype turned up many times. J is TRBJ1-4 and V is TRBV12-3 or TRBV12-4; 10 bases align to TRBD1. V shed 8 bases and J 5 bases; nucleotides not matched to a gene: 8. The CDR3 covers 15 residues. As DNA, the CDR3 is TGTGCCAGCGGCAGTCCGGGACAGGGGAATGAAAAACTGTTTTTT. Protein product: CASGSPGQGNEKLFF.

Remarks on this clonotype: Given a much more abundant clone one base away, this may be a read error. CDR3 amino acids: CASSIIQGSYNEQFF. CDR3 sequence (DNA): TGTGCCAGTAGTATCATCCAGGGCTCTTACAATGAGCAGTTCTTC. V gene TRBV19 combines with J gene TRBJ2-1; perhaps TRBD1 as D (5 bases). The germline gives CDR1 LNHDA, CDR2 SQIVND (reference sequence). This CDR3 has 15 residues. The V end was cut by 3 bases, the J end by 4 bases, with 13 bases between.

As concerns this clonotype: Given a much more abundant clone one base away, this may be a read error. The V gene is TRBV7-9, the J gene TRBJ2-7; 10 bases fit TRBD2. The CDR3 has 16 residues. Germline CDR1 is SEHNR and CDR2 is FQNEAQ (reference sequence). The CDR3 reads CASSLTSGERLLEQNF. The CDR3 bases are TGTGCCAGCAGCCTAACTAGCGGGGAGCGCTTACTCGAGCAGAACTTC. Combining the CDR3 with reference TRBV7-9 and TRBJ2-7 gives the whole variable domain DTGVSQNPRHKITKRGQNVTFRCDPISEHNRLYWYRQTLGQGPEFLTYFQNEAQLEKSRLLSDRFSAERPKGSFSTLEIQRTEQGDSAMYLCASSLTSGERLLEQNFGPGTRLTVT.

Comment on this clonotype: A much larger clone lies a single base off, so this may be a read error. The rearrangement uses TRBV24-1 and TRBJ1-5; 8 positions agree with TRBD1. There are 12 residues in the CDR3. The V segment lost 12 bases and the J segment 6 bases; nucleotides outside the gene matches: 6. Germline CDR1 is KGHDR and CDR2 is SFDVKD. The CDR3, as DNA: TGTGCCTCTCAAGGGACAGGTCAGCCCCAGCATTTT. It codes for CASQGTGQPQHF.

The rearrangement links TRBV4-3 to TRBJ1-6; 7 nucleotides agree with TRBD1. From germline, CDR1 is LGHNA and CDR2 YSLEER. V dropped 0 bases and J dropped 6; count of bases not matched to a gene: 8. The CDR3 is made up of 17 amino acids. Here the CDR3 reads CASSQDLARGPNSPLHF. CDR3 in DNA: TGCGCCAGCAGCCAAGATTTGGCGAGGGGGCCTAATTCACCCCTCCACTTT.

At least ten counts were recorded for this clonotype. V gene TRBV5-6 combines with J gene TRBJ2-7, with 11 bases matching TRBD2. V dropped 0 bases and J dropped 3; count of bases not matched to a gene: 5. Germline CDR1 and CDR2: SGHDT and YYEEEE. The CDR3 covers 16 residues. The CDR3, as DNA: TGTGCCAGCAGCTTGGGACTAGCGGGACCAAGCTACGAGCAGTACTTC. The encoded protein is CASSLGLAGPSYEQYF.

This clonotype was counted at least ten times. The CDR3 loop is CASSLFSGYQETQYF. CDR3 bases: TGTGCCAGCAGTTTATTCTCCGGATACCAAGAGACCCAGTACTTC. The chain couples TRBV27 to TRBJ2-5; D is uncertain. Germline V gene data show CDR1 as MNHEY and CDR2 as SMNVEV (reference sequence). The CDR3 is made up of 15 amino acids. The V end lost 1 base, the J end lost 0 bases, and 9 bases lay between the germline ends.

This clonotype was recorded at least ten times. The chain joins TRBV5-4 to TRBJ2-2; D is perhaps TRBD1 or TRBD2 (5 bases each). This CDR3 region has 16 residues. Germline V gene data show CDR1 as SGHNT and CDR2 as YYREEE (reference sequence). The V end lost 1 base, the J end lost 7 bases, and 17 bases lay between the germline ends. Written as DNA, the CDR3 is TGTGCCAGCAGCTTGTTTGAGGGATCAAGGGGCGGGGAGCTGTTTTTT. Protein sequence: CASSLFEGSRGGELFF.

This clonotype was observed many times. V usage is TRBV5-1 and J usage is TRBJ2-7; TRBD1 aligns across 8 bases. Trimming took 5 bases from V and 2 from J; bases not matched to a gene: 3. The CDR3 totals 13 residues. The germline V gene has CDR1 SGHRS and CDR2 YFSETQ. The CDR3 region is CASRGTGPYEQYF. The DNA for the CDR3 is TGCGCCAGCAGGGGGACAGGCCCCTACGAGCAGTACTTC.